These T cell receptor beta chains were read from a single sample in a study of spatial heterogeneity in lung cancer. TCRdb re-called the 5' RACE reads with MiXCR, one entry per CDR3 protein. The sample contains 20,000 to 25,000 distinct CDR3 sequences, 4.5% to 7% of which appear only once. This specimen consisted of PBMCs, obtained at surgery. These receptors all stem from a male donor with early-stage non-small cell lung cancer. The conserved cysteine and the conserved F or W are not part of the CDR3 here. The order of the fields is V gene, J gene, CDR3 length, CDR3 protein.

v_gene: TRBV9; j_gene: TRBJ1-2; len: 13; CDR3aa: ASSGPRTADYGYT
v_gene: TRBV7-6; j_gene: TRBJ2-5; len: 14; CDR3aa: ASSPGLAGAAETQY
v_gene: TRBV9; j_gene: TRBJ1-3; len: 15; CDR3aa: ASSPPKRSSSGNTIY
v_gene: TRBV11-1; j_gene: TRBJ2-4; len: 17; CDR3aa: ASSFRTGGTSGKGNIQY
v_gene: TRBV6-5; j_gene: TRBJ1-5; len: 11; CDR3aa: ASRDSREQPQH
v_gene: TRBV29-1; j_gene: TRBJ2-3; len: 12; CDR3aa: SVRTALPEDTQY
v_gene: TRBV20-1; j_gene: TRBJ1-6; len: 14; CDR3aa: SDRPLLGGHNSPLH
v_gene: TRBV18; j_gene: TRBJ1-5; len: 15; CDR3aa: ASSPPKVSGTNQPQH
v_gene: TRBV7-9; j_gene: TRBJ1-4; len: 13; CDR3aa: ASRTSGTGGEKLF
v_gene: TRBV7-6; j_gene: TRBJ2-7; len: 9; CDR3aa: ASSLLPPQY
v_gene: TRBV28; j_gene: TRBJ1-5; len: 10; CDR3aa: ASSFIQKPQH
v_gene: TRBV6-5; j_gene: TRBJ2-7; len: 13; CDR3aa: ASSYSPGQGYEQY
v_gene: TRBV5-5; j_gene: TRBJ2-5; len: 13; CDR3aa: ASSYSGGAGETQY
v_gene: TRBV11-1; j_gene: TRBJ1-5; len: 17; CDR3aa: ASSLSDPRGERPHQPQH
v_gene: TRBV7-3; j_gene: TRBJ2-1; len: 15; CDR3aa: ASSLESAGGLYNEQF
v_gene: TRBV24-1; j_gene: TRBJ2-7; len: 11; CDR3aa: ARGEAGRAEQY
v_gene: TRBV7-2; j_gene: TRBJ2-1; len: 12; CDR3aa: ASSFAHSRNEQF
v_gene: TRBV11-2; j_gene: TRBJ2-7; len: 9; CDR3aa: ASSPLTEQY
v_gene: TRBV29-1; j_gene: TRBJ2-7; len: 12; CDR3aa: SVGNSGRGYEQY
v_gene: TRBV28; j_gene: TRBJ1-4; len: 11; CDR3aa: ASSLSGNEKLF
v_gene: TRBV30; j_gene: TRBJ2-2; len: 13; CDR3aa: AWSGLGRRDRELF
v_gene: TRBV27; j_gene: TRBJ2-5; len: 13; CDR3aa: ASSLPGGSGETQY
v_gene: TRBV19; j_gene: TRBJ2-1; len: 11; CDR3aa: ASSAVIGNEQF
v_gene: TRBV7-9; j_gene: TRBJ1-1; len: 12; CDR3aa: ASSLVQGGTEAF
v_gene: TRBV2; j_gene: TRBJ1-3; len: 12; CDR3aa: ASRAGGGGNTIY
v_gene: TRBV7-2; j_gene: TRBJ2-2; len: 16; CDR3aa: ASSFWTSGGASTGELF
v_gene: TRBV14; j_gene: TRBJ2-7; len: 14; CDR3aa: ASSQRGRASRYEQY
v_gene: TRBV27; j_gene: TRBJ1-5; len: 12; CDR3aa: ASSIGRLNQPQH
v_gene: TRBV16; j_gene: TRBJ2-7; len: 13; CDR3aa: ASSQSARQGSEQY
v_gene: TRBV28; j_gene: TRBJ2-1; len: 10; CDR3aa: ASSLTLREQF
v_gene: TRBV28; j_gene: TRBJ2-7; len: 9; CDR3aa: ASRFLREQY
v_gene: TRBV28; j_gene: TRBJ1-4; len: 12; CDR3aa: ASSLGSHNEKLF
v_gene: TRBV5-1; j_gene: TRBJ2-2; len: 13; CDR3aa: ASSLGTGGTGELF
v_gene: TRBV7-9; j_gene: TRBJ2-2; len: 12; CDR3aa: ASSKGLNTGELF
v_gene: TRBV2; j_gene: TRBJ2-2; len: 15; CDR3aa: ASDLGAGHGLAGELF
v_gene: TRBV12-3/TRBV12-4; j_gene: TRBJ1-1; len: 11; CDR3aa: ASSLVGYTEAF
v_gene: TRBV12-3/TRBV12-4; j_gene: TRBJ2-1; len: 12; CDR3aa: ASSLGLETNEQF
v_gene: TRBV19; j_gene: TRBJ2-4; len: 14; CDR3aa: ASSLAGAPAKNIQY
v_gene: TRBV4-2; j_gene: TRBJ2-5; len: 13; CDR3aa: ASSQDAGRLETQY
v_gene: TRBV5-1; j_gene: TRBJ2-2; len: 16; CDR3aa: ASSLVGQIDIRTGELF
v_gene: TRBV7-2; j_gene: TRBJ2-2; len: 14; CDR3aa: ASSLWQGANTGELF
v_gene: TRBV7-8; j_gene: TRBJ2-1; len: 13; CDR3aa: ASSLVEQRMNEQF
v_gene: TRBV28; j_gene: TRBJ2-6; len: 13; CDR3aa: ASSWGGSGANVLT
v_gene: TRBV12-3/TRBV12-4; j_gene: TRBJ1-6; len: 12; CDR3aa: ASSPRQGNSPLH
v_gene: TRBV7-9; j_gene: TRBJ2-5; len: 13; CDR3aa: ASSPWVRSQGTQY
v_gene: TRBV7-9; j_gene: TRBJ1-5; len: 12; CDR3aa: ASSLDWTGQPQH
v_gene: TRBV12-3/TRBV12-4; j_gene: TRBJ2-1; len: 12; CDR3aa: ASRYEGTYNEQF
v_gene: TRBV4-3; j_gene: TRBJ2-1; len: 11; CDR3aa: ASSQDGGFEQF
v_gene: TRBV30; j_gene: TRBJ2-4; len: 9; CDR3aa: AWSVRNIQY
v_gene: TRBV25-1; j_gene: TRBJ1-2; len: 12; CDR3aa: ASSAGVFGYGYT